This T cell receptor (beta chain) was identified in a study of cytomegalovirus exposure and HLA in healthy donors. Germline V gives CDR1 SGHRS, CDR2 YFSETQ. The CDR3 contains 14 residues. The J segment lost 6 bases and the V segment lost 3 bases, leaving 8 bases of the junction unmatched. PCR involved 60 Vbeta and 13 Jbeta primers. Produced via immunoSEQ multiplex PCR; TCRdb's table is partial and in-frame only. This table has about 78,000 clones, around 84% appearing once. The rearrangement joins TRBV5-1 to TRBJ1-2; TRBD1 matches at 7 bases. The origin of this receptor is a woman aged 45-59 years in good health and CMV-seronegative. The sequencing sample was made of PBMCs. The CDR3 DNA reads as TGCGCCAGCAGCTCGTCCGGGACAGAAAATGGCTACACCTTC. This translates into CASSSSGTENGYTF.